This TCR beta chain is drawn from a study of Ad26.COV2.S vaccination and SARS-CoV-2 variants. Study overall: The study gave Ad26.COV2.S intramuscularly, once or twice 56 days apart. Study outcomes and limitations: Considerable breadth of spike-specific CD8+ and CD4+ T cell responses has reportedly been documented following vaccination. Placebo recipients showed lower spike-specific TCR breadth than vaccinees.

Treatment noted: 19 received Ad26.COV2.S at low or high dose, single or two shots; several received placebo; per-sample allocation not given. Specimen acquisition occurred on day 63 following the initial vaccine or placebo injection. It was an adult aged 18-55 years in Boston who was the donor. For this clone: Its antigen is not identified.

TCRdb's table, derived via immunoSEQ multiplex PCR, lists solely in-frame clones and lacks some. The data contain around 300,000 clones, approximately 86% of them singletons. The V end lost 3 bases, the J end lost 6 bases, and 9 bases lay between the germline ends. Germline V lookup: CDR1 DFQATT, CDR2 SNEGSKA (reference sequence). The CDR3 contains 11 residues. The chain has TRBV20-1 and TRBJ2-7; no clear D gene. This material consisted of peripheral blood, taken in a trial of Ad26.COV2.S vaccine versus placebo. This receptor was obtained from a person between 18 and 65 years old who received the Ad26.COV2.S COVID-19 vaccine or a placebo. CDR3 sequence: CSASAVFEQYF. For the CDR3, the DNA is TGCAGTGCTAGTGCGGTTTTCGAGCAGTACTTC.